Following are 24 T cell receptor beta chains from one sample sequenced in a study of blood T cell repertoires in COVID-19 (dated by TCRdb to 2020 to 2021). Library preparation was by the immunoSEQ multiplex PCR assay. TCRdb carries this immuneACCESS record with in-frame sequences only. Its versions omit some clonotypes, under half of them owing to an unresolved V gene in the studies checked, with the rest unexplained. Recorded for this sample are approximately 160,000 clones; around 78% of them occurred a single time. The ten largest clonotypes hold around 4.8% of the sample. The sequencing sample was made of PBMCs or T cells enriched from blood (not recorded which). The receptor set was obtained from a woman between 45 and 60 years old who had recovered from COVID-19.

The chain links TRBV5-1 to TRBJ2-3, with TRBD1 matching 7 bases. Trimming removed 1 base from V and 4 bases from J; junction bases left unmatched: 9. This CDR3 has 16 residues. Germline CDR1 is SGHRS and CDR2 is YFSETQ. CDR3 sequence (DNA): TGCGCCAGCAGCTTGTTTTCTGGACAGGATGCAGATACGCAGTATTTT. Protein sequence: CASSLFSGQDADTQYF.

The chain employs TRBV5-4 and TRBJ2-3; TRBD2 agrees at 8 bases. This CDR3 is 14 amino acids long. The germline V gene encodes CDR1 SGHNT and CDR2 YYREEE (reference sequence). V lost 0 bases, J lost 5 bases, and 2 bases stayed unmatched. CDR3 in amino acids: CASSLAGGQDTQYF. CDR3 nucleotide sequence: TGTGCCAGCAGCTTGGCGGGGGGGCAAGATACGCAGTATTTT.

The J gene is TRBJ1-1, the V gene TRBV27; a weak D match, TRBD1 (6 bases). The CDR3 is 14 amino acids. Trimming shortened V by 0 bases and J by 1 base, and 6 bases separated the two germline ends. Germline CDR1 and CDR2: MNHEY and SMNVEV (reference sequence). The DNA of the CDR3 is TGTGCCAGCAGTTTATCGACAGGGAACACTGAAGCTTTCTTT. It encodes CASSLSTGNTEAFF.

The rearrangement links TRBV21-1 to TRBJ2-5; the table calls TRBD2, which could not be checked here. TRBV21-1 is marked as a pseudogene. The length of the CDR3 is 24 residues. CDR3 coding DNA: TGTGCCAGCAGCAACGAATCGCTCTCGTGGGTCGGGAGGGCCTTTTTATTGTGCAGGGAGACCCAGTACTTC. Amino acids: CASSNESLSWVGRAFLLCRETQYF.

The chain couples TRBV5-6 to TRBJ1-2; D may be TRBD1 (6 bases). CDR1 SGHDT and CDR2 YYEEEE come from the germline V gene. Deletions cut 0 bases from V and 5 bases from J, with 14 bases between. The CDR3 is made up of 15 amino acids. CDR3: CASSLDGGHRYGYTF. DNA for the CDR3: TGTGCCAGCAGCTTGGATGGGGGACATAGATATGGCTACACCTTC.

V usage is TRBV7-3 and J usage is TRBJ1-6, with 8 bases that match TRBD1. Germline trimming cut 5 bases from V and 8 bases from J; bases unmatched to any gene: 8. The germline CDR1 and CDR2 sequences are SGHTA and FQGTGA. This CDR3 is 15 amino acids long. The CDR3 loop reads CASSTGGGQDSPLHF. The CDR3 coding sequence is TGTGCCAGCAGCACAGGGGGAGGACAGGATTCACCCCTCCACTTT.

The chain carries TRBV9 and TRBJ2-1, with a tentative D call TRBD1 (6 bases). V shed 3 bases and J shed 8 bases, with 21 bases lying between them. CDR1 and CDR2 (germline): SGDLS, YYNGEE. This CDR3 contains 16 residues. DNA of the CDR3: TGTGCCAGCAGCGGGTCCGGGACACCATTTAGCCATGAGCAGTTCTTC. Translating gives CASSGSGTPFSHEQFF.

The chain has TRBV6-2 or TRBV6-3 and TRBJ2-5, with D possibly matching TRBD2 (5 bases). The CDR3 extends over 12 amino acids. V was clipped by 5 bases and J by 9 bases, with 13 bases between them. Germline V gene data show CDR1 as MNHEY and CDR2 as SVGEGT. CDR3 bases: TGTGCCAGCAGTAACCTAGGGAGACCCCAGTACTTC. Translated, it gives CASSNLGRPQYF.

The chain recombines TRBV7-8 with TRBJ2-6; 10 positions match TRBD1. The CDR3 extends over 16 amino acids. The V and J ends lost 3 bases and 5 bases, in that order; junction bases with no gene match: 4. From germline, CDR1 is SGHVS and CDR2 FQNEAQ. CDR3: CASSFRDRGRANVLTF. The CDR3 DNA sequence: TGTGCCAGCAGCTTCCGGGACAGGGGTAGGGCCAACGTCCTGACTTTC. Supplemented by reference TRBV7-8 and TRBJ2-6, the full variable domain reads GAGVSQSPRYKVAKRGQDVALRCDPISGHVSLFWYQQALGQGPEFLTYFQNEAQLDKSGLPSDRFFAERPEGSVSTLKIQRTQQEDSAVYLCASSFRDRGRANVLTFGAGSRLTVL.

V usage is TRBV5-5 and J usage is TRBJ2-3; the D is unclear. Germline V lookup: CDR1 SGHKS, CDR2 YYEKEE (reference sequence). Trimming removed 1 base at V and 2 bases at J, with 8 bases between. The CDR3 totals 14 residues. As DNA, the CDR3 is TGTGCCAGCAGCTTGACGCGGCCCACAGATACGCAGTATTTT. It specifies CASSLTRPTDTQYF.

CDR3 sequence reads: CASRSRDTLNRRGYTF. CDR3 sequence (DNA): TGTGCCAGTAGGTCCCGGGACACTTTGAATCGGCGGGGCTACACCTTC. The V call is TRBV19, the J call TRBJ1-2, with D possibly being TRBD1 (6 bases). The germline V gene encodes CDR1 LNHDA and CDR2 SQIVND (reference sequence). The CDR3 runs 16 residues. The V gene lost 6 bases and the J gene lost 8 bases, with 25 bases spanning the gap. Supplemented by reference TRBV19 and TRBJ1-2, the full variable domain reads DGGITQSPKYLFRKEGQNVTLSCEQNLNHDAMYWYRQDPGQGLRLIYYSQIVNDFQKGDIAEGYSVSREKKESFPLTVTSAQKNPTAFYLCASRSRDTLNRRGYTFGSGTRLTVV.

The V call is TRBV9, the J call TRBJ2-3; perhaps TRBD2 as D (5 bases). CDR3 length equals 15 residues. The V end was cut by 0 bases, the J end by 4 bases, with 12 bases between. CDR1 is SGDLS, CDR2 YYNGEE, per germline. CDR3 coding DNA: TGTGCCAGCAGCGTAGGCGGGTCATGGTCAGATACGCAGTATTTT. Its protein product is CASSVGGSWSDTQYF.

This chain connects TRBV6-2 or TRBV6-3 to TRBJ2-4, with 7 bases matching TRBD1. The CDR3 contains 20 residues. Germline CDR1 MNHEY, CDR2 SVGEGT. J gave up 0 bases and V 5 bases, and 19 bases lay outside the gene matches. As DNA, the CDR3 is TGTGCCAGCAGTCTCCGAGGGGGCCCGCAGGGGTCGATAGCCAAAAACATTCAGTACTTC. Encoded protein: CASSLRGGPQGSIAKNIQYF.

This chain links TRBV28 with TRBJ1-5; D is perhaps TRBD1 (6 bases). CDR3 length: 16 residues. CDR1 is MDHEN, CDR2 SYDVKM, per germline. V lost 5 bases and J 0 bases, leaving 14 bases between the germline ends. In DNA form, the CDR3 reads TGTGCCAGCAGTCTCGGGACACCTTATAGCAATCAGCCCCAGCATTTT. Amino acids: CASSLGTPYSNQPQHF.

This chain joins TRBV28 and TRBJ2-5; 9 bases align to TRBD2. The CDR3 has 18 amino acids. From germline, CDR1 is MDHEN and CDR2 SYDVKM. Losses at the gene ends were 4 bases for V and 1 base for J; bases not matched to a gene: 13. Written as DNA, the CDR3 is TGTGCCAGCAGTTACGACCCTTTGACTAGCGGAATCCAAGAGACCCAGTACTTC. Translating it yields CASSYDPLTSGIQETQYF.

The chain is built from TRBV28 and TRBJ1-3, with TRBD1 as a possible D gene (6 bases). Deletions cut 5 bases from V and 5 bases from J, with 19 bases between. CDR3 size: 16 residues. Germline-derived CDR1 and CDR2 are MDHEN and SYDVKM. The CDR3 coding sequence is TGTGCCAGCAGTACCTCGCAGGACAGACGTAGAAACACCATATATTTT. Protein: CASSTSQDRRRNTIYF.

This clone was observed a few times. The J gene is TRBJ2-7, the V gene TRBV2; 15 bases match TRBD2. The CDR3 runs to 13 residues. Germline CDR1 is SNHLY and CDR2 is FYNNEI. V lost 7 bases and J lost 8; bases outside the gene matches: 3. For the CDR3, the DNA is TGTGCCAGCAAGGGACTAGCGGGGGGTAAGCAGTACGTC. Its translation: CASKGLAGGKQYV.

The chain recombines TRBV7-3 with TRBJ2-2; D uncertain. Germline V gives CDR1 SGHTA, CDR2 FQGTGA. This CDR3 comprises 15 residues. Deletions cut 4 bases from V and 3 bases from J, with 12 bases between. The CDR3 is CASSSTGVHTGELFF. In nucleotides, the CDR3 is TGTGCCAGCAGCTCCACGGGTGTTCACACCGGGGAGCTGTTTTTT.

The V call is TRBV18, the J call TRBJ1-2; D gene uncertain. The CDR3 consists of 12 residues. Germline assignment: CDR1 KGHSH and CDR2 LQKENI. Trimming pared 2 bases from V and 8 bases from J, leaving 9 bases between. The CDR3 DNA sequence: TGTGCCAGCTCACCAAAGCGGGAAGGCTACACCTTC. This encodes CASSPKREGYTF.

The V gene is TRBV18, the J gene TRBJ2-1; TRBD2 matches 14 bases. Trimming removed 6 bases from V and 6 bases from J; junction bases left unmatched: 4. Germline CDR1 is KGHSH and CDR2 is LQKENI. This CDR3 spans 15 amino acids. Here the CDR3 reads CASSPGLAGANEQFF. Here the CDR3 DNA reads TGTGCCAGCTCGCCGGGACTAGCGGGAGCCAATGAGCAGTTCTTC.

A few counts support this clone. This rearrangement joins TRBV7-2 to TRBJ2-5; 11 positions match TRBD2. The CDR3 sequence is 19 residues long. V was pared by 5 bases and J by 5 bases, with 19 bases of the junction left unmatched. Germline V gene lookup returns CDR1 SGHTA and CDR2 FQGNSA. The CDR3: CASSPGWRVAGGPPETQYF. The CDR3 bases are TGTGCCAGCAGCCCCGGTTGGAGAGTAGCGGGAGGGCCTCCCGAGACCCAGTACTTC.

V gene TRBV10-3 combines with J gene TRBJ1-5; 8 bases are a match to TRBD1. The V gene end was trimmed by 10 bases and the J gene end by 7 bases; junction bases not matched to a gene: 15. The CDR3 length is 15 residues. Germline loops: CDR1 ENHRY, CDR2 SYGVKD. CDR3 nucleotides: TGTGCCACCTCATCAACCGGGACAGGAGGCCAGCCCCAGCATTTT. Translated, it gives CATSSTGTGGQPQHF.

This clone was seen a single time. This rearrangement joins TRBV10-2 to TRBJ1-2; D gene unclear. The germline gives CDR1 WSHSY, CDR2 SAAADI. The CDR3 sequence is 11 residues long. V lost 4 bases and J lost 6, with 6 bases in between. CDR3 in DNA: TGCGCCAGCAGTGGGCCTGATGGCTACACCTTC. Translating gives CASSGPDGYTF.

This clone came up once. The genes are TRBV6-4 and TRBJ1-6; possible D gene TRBD1, 5 bases. V dropped 8 bases and J dropped 7 bases, with 15 bases sitting between them. This CDR3 contains 14 residues. Per the germline V gene, CDR1 is MRHNA and CDR2 is SNTAGT. CDR3 bases: TGTGCCAGCTTCTGGGGACGGGAGAATTCACCCCTCCACTTT. It translates to CASFWGRENSPLHF.